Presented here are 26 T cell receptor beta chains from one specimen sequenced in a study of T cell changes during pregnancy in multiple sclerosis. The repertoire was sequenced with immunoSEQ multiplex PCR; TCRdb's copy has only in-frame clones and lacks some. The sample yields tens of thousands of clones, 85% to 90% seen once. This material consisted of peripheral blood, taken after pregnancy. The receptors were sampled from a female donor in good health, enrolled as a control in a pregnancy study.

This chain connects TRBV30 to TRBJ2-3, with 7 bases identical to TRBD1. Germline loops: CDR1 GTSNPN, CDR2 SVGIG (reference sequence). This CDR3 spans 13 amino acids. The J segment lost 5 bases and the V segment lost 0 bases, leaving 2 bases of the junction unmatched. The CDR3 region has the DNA TGTGCCTGGAGTGTTACAGGGGTAGATACGCAGTATTTT. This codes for CAWSVTGVDTQYF.

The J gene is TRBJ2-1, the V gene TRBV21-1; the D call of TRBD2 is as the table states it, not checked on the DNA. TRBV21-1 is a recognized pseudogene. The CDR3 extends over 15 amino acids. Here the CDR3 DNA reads TGTGCCAGCATCGGACTAGCGGGAGAGAGCCATGAGCAGTTCTTC. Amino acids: CASIGLAGESHEQFF.

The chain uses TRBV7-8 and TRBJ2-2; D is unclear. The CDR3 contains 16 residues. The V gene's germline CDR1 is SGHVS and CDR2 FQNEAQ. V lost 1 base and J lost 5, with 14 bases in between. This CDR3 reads CASSLGSGSRTGELFF. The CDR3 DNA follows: TGTGCCAGCAGCTTAGGTTCCGGTAGTCGTACCGGGGAGCTGTTTTTT.

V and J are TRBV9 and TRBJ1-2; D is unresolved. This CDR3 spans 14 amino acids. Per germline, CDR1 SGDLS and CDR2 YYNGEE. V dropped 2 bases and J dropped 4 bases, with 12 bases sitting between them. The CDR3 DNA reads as TGTGCCAGCAGCGTCGGAGTTCCGCCCTATGGCTACACCTTC. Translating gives CASSVGVPPYGYTF.

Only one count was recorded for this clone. The CDR3 reads CASSRDRGFYEQYF. The CDR3 DNA is TGTGCCAGCAGCCGGGACAGGGGATTCTACGAGCAGTACTTC. The V call is TRBV5-4, the J call TRBJ2-7; 10 positions agree with TRBD1. The CDR3 contains 14 residues. The V gene end was trimmed by 4 bases and the J gene end by 3 bases; junction bases not matched to a gene: 4. CDR1 and CDR2 (germline): SGHNT, YYREEE (reference sequence). Complete variable domain (other parts from reference TRBV5-4 and TRBJ2-7): ETGVTQSPTHLIKTRGQQVTLRCSSQSGHNTVSWYQQALGQGPQFIFQYYREEENGRGNFPPRFSGLQFPNYSSELNVNALELDDSALYLCASSRDRGFYEQYFGPGTRLTVT.

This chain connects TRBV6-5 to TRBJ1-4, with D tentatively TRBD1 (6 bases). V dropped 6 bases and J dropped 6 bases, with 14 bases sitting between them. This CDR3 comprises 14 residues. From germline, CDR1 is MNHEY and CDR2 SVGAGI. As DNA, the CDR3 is TGTGCCAGCAGGACCACAGGGAAGGATGAAAAACTGTTTTTT. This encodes CASRTTGKDEKLFF.

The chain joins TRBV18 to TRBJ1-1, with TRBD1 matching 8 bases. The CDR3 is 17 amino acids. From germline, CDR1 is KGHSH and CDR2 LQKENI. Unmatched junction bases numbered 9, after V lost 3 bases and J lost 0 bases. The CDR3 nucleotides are TGTGCCAGCTCACCGGCAGGGGGCATAGATCTGAACACTGAAGCTTTCTTT. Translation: CASSPAGGIDLNTEAFF.

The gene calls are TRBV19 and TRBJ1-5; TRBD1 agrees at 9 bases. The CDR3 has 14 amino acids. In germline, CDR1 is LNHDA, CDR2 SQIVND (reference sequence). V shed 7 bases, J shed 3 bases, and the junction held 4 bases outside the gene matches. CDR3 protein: CASTRDRVNQPQHF. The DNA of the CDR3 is TGTGCCAGTACCAGGGACAGGGTCAATCAGCCCCAGCATTTT.

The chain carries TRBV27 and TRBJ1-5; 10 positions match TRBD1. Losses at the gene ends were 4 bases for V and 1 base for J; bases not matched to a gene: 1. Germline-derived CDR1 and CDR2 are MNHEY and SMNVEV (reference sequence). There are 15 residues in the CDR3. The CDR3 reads CASSSTGGSNQPQHF. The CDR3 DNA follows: TGTGCCAGCAGTTCGACAGGGGGCAGCAATCAGCCCCAGCATTTT.

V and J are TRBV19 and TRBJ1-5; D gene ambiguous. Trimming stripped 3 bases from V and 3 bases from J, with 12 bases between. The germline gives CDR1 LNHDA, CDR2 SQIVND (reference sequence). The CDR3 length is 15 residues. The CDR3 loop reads CASSISQNHNQPQHF. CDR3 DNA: TGTGCCAGTAGTATCTCCCAGAACCACAATCAGCCCCAGCATTTT. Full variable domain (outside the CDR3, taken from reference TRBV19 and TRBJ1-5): DGGITQSPKYLFRKEGQNVTLSCEQNLNHDAMYWYRQDPGQGLRLIYYSQIVNDFQKGDIAEGYSVSREKKESFPLTVTSAQKNPTAFYLCASSISQNHNQPQHFGDGTRLSIL.

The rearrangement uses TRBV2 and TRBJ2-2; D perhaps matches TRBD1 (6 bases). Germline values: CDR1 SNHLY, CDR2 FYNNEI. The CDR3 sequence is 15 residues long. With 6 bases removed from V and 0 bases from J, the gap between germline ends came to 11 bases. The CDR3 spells CASRAGQTNTGELFF. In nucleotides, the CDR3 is TGTGCCAGCAGAGCAGGACAGACGAACACCGGGGAGCTGTTTTTT.

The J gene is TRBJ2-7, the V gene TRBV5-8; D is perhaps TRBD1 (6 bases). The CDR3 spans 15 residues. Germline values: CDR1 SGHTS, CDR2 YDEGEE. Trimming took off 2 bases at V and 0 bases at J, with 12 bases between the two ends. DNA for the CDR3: TGTGCCAGCAGCTTTCAGGGGTTCAGCTCCTACGAGCAGTACTTC. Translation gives CASSFQGFSSYEQYF.

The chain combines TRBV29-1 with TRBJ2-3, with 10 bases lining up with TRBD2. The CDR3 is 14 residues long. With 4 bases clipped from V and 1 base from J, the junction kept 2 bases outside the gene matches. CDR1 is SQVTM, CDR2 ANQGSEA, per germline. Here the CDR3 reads CSVVGLAGTDTQYF. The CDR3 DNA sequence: TGCAGCGTTGTTGGACTAGCGGGCACAGATACGCAGTATTTT.

Here the CDR3 reads CASSQVDGVAEHTDTQYF. The CDR3 DNA is TGTGCCAGCAGCCAAGTGGATGGGGTAGCGGAACACACAGATACGCAGTATTTT. The chain uses TRBV4-2 and TRBJ2-3; the D gene is possibly TRBD2 (6 bases). V dropped 1 base and J dropped 2 bases, with 19 bases sitting between them. This CDR3 spans 18 amino acids. In germline, CDR1 is LGHNA, CDR2 YNFKEQ.

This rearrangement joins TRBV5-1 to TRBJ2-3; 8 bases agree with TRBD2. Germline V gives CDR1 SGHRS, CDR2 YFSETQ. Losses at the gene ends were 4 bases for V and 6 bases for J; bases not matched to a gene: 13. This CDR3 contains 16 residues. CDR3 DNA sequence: TGCGCCAGCAGCACCGCCGGGACTAGTGTGGCGGATACGCAGTATTTT. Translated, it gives CASSTAGTSVADTQYF.

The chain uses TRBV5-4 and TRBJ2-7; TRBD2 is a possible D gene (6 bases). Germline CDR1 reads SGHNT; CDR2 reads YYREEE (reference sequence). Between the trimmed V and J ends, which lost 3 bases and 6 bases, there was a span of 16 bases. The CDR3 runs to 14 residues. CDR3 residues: CASSSGGSFFEQYF. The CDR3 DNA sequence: TGTGCCAGCAGCTCCGGGGGTAGTTTCTTCGAGCAGTACTTC.

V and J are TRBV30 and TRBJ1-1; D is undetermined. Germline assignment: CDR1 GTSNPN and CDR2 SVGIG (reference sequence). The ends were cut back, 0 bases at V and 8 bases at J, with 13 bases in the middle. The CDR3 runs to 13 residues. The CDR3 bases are TGTGCCTGGAGTGTAACATTGGGAGGCGAAGCTTTCTTT. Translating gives CAWSVTLGGEAFF.

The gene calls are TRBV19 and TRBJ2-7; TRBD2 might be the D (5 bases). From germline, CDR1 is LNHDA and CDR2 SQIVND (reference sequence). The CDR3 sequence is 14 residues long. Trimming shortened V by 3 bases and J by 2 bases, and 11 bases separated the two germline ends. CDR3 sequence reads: CASSINTGAYEQYF. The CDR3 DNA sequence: TGTGCCAGTAGTATTAACACCGGGGCCTACGAGCAGTACTTC. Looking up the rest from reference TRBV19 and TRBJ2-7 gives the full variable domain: DGGITQSPKYLFRKEGQNVTLSCEQNLNHDAMYWYRQDPGQGLRLIYYSQIVNDFQKGDIAEGYSVSREKKESFPLTVTSAQKNPTAFYLCASSINTGAYEQYFGPGTRLTVT.

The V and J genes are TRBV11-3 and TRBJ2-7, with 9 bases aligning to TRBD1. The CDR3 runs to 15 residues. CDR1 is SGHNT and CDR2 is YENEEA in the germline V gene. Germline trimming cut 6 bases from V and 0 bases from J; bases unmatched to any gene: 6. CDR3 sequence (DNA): TGTGCCAGCAGTCGTGGACAGGGGAGCTCCTACGAGCAGTACTTC. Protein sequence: CASSRGQGSSYEQYF.

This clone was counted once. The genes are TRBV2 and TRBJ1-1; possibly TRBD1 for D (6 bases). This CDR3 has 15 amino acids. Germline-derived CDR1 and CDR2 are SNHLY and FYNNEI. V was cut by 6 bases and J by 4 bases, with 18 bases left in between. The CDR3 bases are TGTGCCAGCAGGCCGGGACAACCTAAGGCCACTGAAGCTTTCTTT. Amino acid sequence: CASRPGQPKATEAFF.

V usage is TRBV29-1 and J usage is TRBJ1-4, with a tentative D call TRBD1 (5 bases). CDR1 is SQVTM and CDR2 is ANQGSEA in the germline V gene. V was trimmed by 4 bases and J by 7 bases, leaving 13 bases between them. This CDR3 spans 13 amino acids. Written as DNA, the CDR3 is TGCAGCGTTGTTCAGGGTTTGGGTGAAAAACTGTTTTTT. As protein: CSVVQGLGEKLFF. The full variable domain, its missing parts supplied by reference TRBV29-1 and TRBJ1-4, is SAVISQKPSRDICQRGTSLTIQCQVDSQVTMMFWYRQQPGQSLTLIATANQGSEATYESGFVIDKFPISRPNLTFSTLTVSNMSPEDSSIYLCSVVQGLGEKLFFGSGTQLSVL.

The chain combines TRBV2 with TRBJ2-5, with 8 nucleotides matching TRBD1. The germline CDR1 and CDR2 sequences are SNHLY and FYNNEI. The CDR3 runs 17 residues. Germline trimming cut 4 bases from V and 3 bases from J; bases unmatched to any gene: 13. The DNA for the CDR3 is TGTGCCAGCAGTGTGCGGCTCCGGGACAGGTCTGAAGAGACCCAGTACTTC. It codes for CASSVRLRDRSEETQYF. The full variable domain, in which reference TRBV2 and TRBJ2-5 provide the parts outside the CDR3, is EPEVTQTPSHQVTQMGQEVILRCVPISNHLYFYWYRQILGQKVEFLVSFYNNEISEKSEIFDDQFSVERPDGSNFTLKIRSTKLEDSAMYFCASSVRLRDRSEETQYFGPGTRLLVL.

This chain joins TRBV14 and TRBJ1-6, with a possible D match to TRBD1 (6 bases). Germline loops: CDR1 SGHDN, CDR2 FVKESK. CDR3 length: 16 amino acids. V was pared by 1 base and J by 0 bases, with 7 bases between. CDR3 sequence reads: CASSQGGLSYNSPLHF. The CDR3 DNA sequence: TGTGCCAGCAGCCAAGGGGGGCTCTCCTATAATTCACCCCTCCACTTT.

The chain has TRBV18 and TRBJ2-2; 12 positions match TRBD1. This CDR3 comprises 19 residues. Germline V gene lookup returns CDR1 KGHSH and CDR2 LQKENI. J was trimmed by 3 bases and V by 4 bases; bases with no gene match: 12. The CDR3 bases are TGTGCCAGCTCACTGGGACAGGGGGCTTCCTTTATTGACACCGGGGAGCTGTTTTTT. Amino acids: CASSLGQGASFIDTGELFF.

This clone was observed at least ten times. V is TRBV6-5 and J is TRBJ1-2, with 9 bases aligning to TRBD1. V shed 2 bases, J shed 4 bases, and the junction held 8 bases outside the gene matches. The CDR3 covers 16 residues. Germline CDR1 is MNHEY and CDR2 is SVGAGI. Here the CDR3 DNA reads TGTGCCAGCAGTTACGGACAGGGGATAACCTTCTATGGCTACACCTTC. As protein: CASSYGQGITFYGYTF.

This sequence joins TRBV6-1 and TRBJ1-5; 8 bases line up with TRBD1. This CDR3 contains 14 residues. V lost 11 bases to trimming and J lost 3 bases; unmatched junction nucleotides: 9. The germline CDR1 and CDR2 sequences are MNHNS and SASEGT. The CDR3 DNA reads TGTGCCGGGGCGCAGGGGGCGTACAATCAGCCCCAGCATTTT. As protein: CAGAQGAYNQPQHF.